This T cell receptor (beta chain) is from a study of T cell responses to AZD1222 COVID-19 vaccine. Analysis merged second doses at about 4 or about 12 weeks. Assay: immunoSEQ multiplex PCR; the TCRdb copy retains only in-frame clones and omits some. This sample has 95,000 to 110,000 clones, with 70% to 90% found just once. Study findings and constraints: Vaccine-related CD4 TCRs covered spike, predominating at 160-218 and 743-854. Donors in the cohort were predominantly white British and more often female, and clonal diversity was possibly underestimated.

About this clone: Antigen: not known.

Looked up from germline, CDR1 is SGHTS and CDR2 is YDEGEE. The CDR3 is made up of 15 amino acids. The V end was cut by 2 bases, the J end by 2 bases, with 11 bases between. This chain uses TRBV5-8 with TRBJ1-5, with D possibly matching TRBD1 (5 bases). The sequence came from an adult who received the AZD1222 COVID-19 vaccine. Here the sequenced sample was peripheral blood, taken 28 days after the second AZD1222 dose. DNA of the CDR3: TGTGCCAGCAGCTTAGGGGATTTGGGCAATCAGCCCCAGCATTTT. This sequence encodes CASSLGDLGNQPQHF. The full variable domain, its missing parts supplied by reference TRBV5-8 and TRBJ1-5, is EAGVTQSPTHLIKTRGQQATLRCSPISGHTSVYWYQQALGLGLQFLLWYDEGEERNRGNFPPRFSGRQFPNYSSELNVNALELEDSALYLCASSLGDLGNQPQHFGDGTRLSIL.